This record concerns one T cell receptor beta chain sequence. Its antigen is not known. Orbital computed tomography and thyroid ultrasound, together with serum TRAb and thyroxine and clinical symptoms, were used for diagnoses. The entry originates in a study of T cells in Graves' hyperthyroidism and ophthalmopathy. The study, taken as a whole, reports: Classification by a 13 V-J model distinguished ophthalmopathy from stable hyperthyroidism.

TCR beta CDR3 sequences were amplified from RNA transcripts. First-round RT-PCR with HTBI primers amplified the TCR CDR3 region. TCRdb re-called the multiplex PCR reads with MiXCR, one entry per CDR3 protein. This sample has about 360,000 distinct CDR3 sequences; around 14% occur once, and the top ten carry around a tenth. V lost 1 base and J lost 2, with 10 bases in between. This CDR3 region has 15 residues. Per the germline V gene, CDR1 is LGHNA and CDR2 is YSLEER. The chain joins TRBV4-3 to TRBJ2-3; D is perhaps TRBD2 (5 bases). The receptor was derived from a woman younger than 35 with Graves' hyperthyroidism. Source material: blood. The CDR3 here is CASSQVEGYTDTQYF. CDR3 nucleotide sequence: TGCGCCAGCAGCCAAGTTGAGGGATACACAGATACGCAGTATTTT.